The 10 T cell receptor beta chains listed next were all sequenced from one sample in a study of T-cell memory formation after mild COVID-19. TCRdb itself ran the 5' RACE reads through MiXCR, one entry per CDR3 protein. The sample has about 300,000 distinct CDR3 sequences, approximately 19% seen once. The sequencing input was PBMCs or a T cell subset sorted from them (not recorded which). Every receptor here comes from a man in his late teens or twenties who had mild COVID-19 (a few samples of this study predate the infection). Cell type and time point are not known.

The chain is built from TRBV20-1 and TRBJ1-5; D not resolved. CDR1 and CDR2 from the germline V gene are DFQATT and SNEGSKA (reference sequence). The CDR3 is 13 amino acids. Trimming shortened V by 0 bases and J by 1 base, and 4 bases separated the two germline ends. CDR3 sequence reads: CSARERSNQPQHF. DNA for the CDR3: TGCAGTGCTAGAGAAAGGAGCAATCAGCCCCAGCATTTT.

This clonotype was picked up a small number of times. The V and J genes are TRBV7-2 and TRBJ2-3; D is undetermined. Between the trimmed V and J ends, which lost 1 base and 6 bases, there was a span of 11 bases. There are 14 residues in the CDR3. CDR1 and CDR2 (germline): SGHTA, FQGNSA. The CDR3 DNA sequence: TGTGCCAGCAGCTTAGAAAGCCGTCGCGATACGCAGTATTTT. Amino acids: CASSLESRRDTQYF.

This sequence joins TRBV7-2 and TRBJ1-6; D remains ambiguous. Germline CDR1 is SGHTA and CDR2 is FQGNSA. The CDR3 is 16 residues long. V lost 5 bases and J lost 7, with 18 bases in between. CDR3 DNA: TGTGCCAGCAGCGCCCGTTTGAACCTGGGGAATTCACCCCTCCACTTT. Protein sequence: CASSARLNLGNSPLHF.

This clonotype was seen a few times. The chain carries TRBV5-6 and TRBJ2-1; D not certain. From germline, CDR1 is SGHDT and CDR2 YYEEEE. The CDR3 loop spans 13 amino acids. The V end lost 2 bases, the J end lost 7 bases, and 10 bases lay between the germline ends. The CDR3 DNA sequence: TGTGCCAGCAGCTTAACGGTTAAGAATGAGCAGTTCTTC. It yields the protein CASSLTVKNEQFF.

This clonotype was counted a few times. The chain recombines TRBV7-2 with TRBJ1-6; D perhaps matches TRBD1 (6 bases). Germline-derived CDR1 and CDR2 are SGHTA and FQGNSA. This CDR3 has 14 residues. The V end was cut by 4 bases, the J end by 7 bases, with 11 bases between. CDR3 loop: CASSYIGGNSPLHF. DNA for the CDR3: TGTGCCAGCAGCTACATAGGGGGAAATTCACCCCTCCACTTT.

The chain recombines TRBV7-6 with TRBJ2-1, with D perhaps assigned TRBD1 or TRBD2 (5 bases each). V lost 3 bases to trimming and J lost 5 bases, with 14 bases between them. Looked up from germline, CDR1 is SGHVS and CDR2 is FNYEAQ. The CDR3 is 15 residues long. CDR3 protein: CASSFGTPANNEQFF. In nucleotides, the CDR3 is TGTGCCAGCAGCTTCGGGACCCCGGCCAACAATGAGCAGTTCTTC.

This clonotype came up a few times. The rearrangement links TRBV29-1 to TRBJ2-5, with D uncertain. Trimming removed 6 bases at V and 4 bases at J, with 9 bases between. Germline V CDR1 and CDR2: SQVTM, ANQGSEA. This CDR3 spans 11 amino acids. This CDR3 is CSVDFTETQYF. Here the CDR3 DNA reads TGCAGCGTCGACTTCACAGAGACCCAGTACTTC.

The chain couples TRBV28 to TRBJ1-4, with a tentative D call TRBD1 (5 bases). The germline CDR1 and CDR2 sequences are MDHEN and SYDVKM. This CDR3 contains 18 residues. V shed 3 bases and J shed 5 bases, with 22 bases lying between them. CDR3 DNA sequence: TGTGCCAGCAGTTTTTTAGTCCTAGGACACCTTGAAAATGAAAAACTGTTTTTT. Amino acid sequence: CASSFLVLGHLENEKLFF.

The J gene is TRBJ2-5, the V gene TRBV7-2; D not certain. This CDR3 comprises 13 residues. V lost 5 bases and J 5 bases, leaving 12 bases between the germline ends. Germline assignment: CDR1 SGHTA and CDR2 FQGNSA. The CDR3 nucleotides are TGTGCCAGCAGCCCTCAAGGGTGGGAGACCCAGTACTTC. It encodes CASSPQGWETQYF.

This clonotype was observed a few times. The rearrangement links TRBV5-1 to TRBJ2-1; 14 bases are a match to TRBD2. J gave up 8 bases and V 5 bases, and 3 bases lay outside the gene matches. The CDR3 is made up of 14 amino acids. CDR1 and CDR2 from the germline V gene are SGHRS and YFSETQ. Written as DNA, the CDR3 is TGCGCCAGCAGACGACTAGCGGGGGGGGATGAGCAGTTCTTC. Protein product: CASRRLAGGDEQFF. Combining the CDR3 with reference TRBV5-1 and TRBJ2-1 gives the whole variable domain KAGVTQTPRYLIKTRGQQVTLSCSPISGHRSVSWYQQTPGQGLQFLFEYFSETQRNKGNFPGRFSGRQFSNSRSEMNVSTLELGDSALYLCASRRLAGGDEQFFGPGTRLTVL.